The 18 T cell receptor beta chains listed next were all sequenced from one sample in a study of vaccination and CD4 T cells after COVID-19. The treatment here: roughly 11-day PBMC culture with coronavirus spike peptide pools or control peptides (ViraFEST assay). An Oncomine TCR Beta short-read assay was used to sequence the DNA from cultured CD4+ T cells. MiXCR, applied by TCRdb to the PCR reads, yields one record per CDR3 protein. Of 8,500 to 13,000 distinct CDR3 sequences listed, around 20% were seen once; the top ten hold around an eighth. These receptors lack a known antigen. The source was CD4+ T cells from blood, cultured in vitro, collected after SARS-CoV-2 vaccination. The receptors derive from a human donor who had recovered from COVID-19.

J is TRBJ2-3 and V is TRBV7-9, with D tentatively TRBD2 (6 bases). CDR1 is SEHNR and CDR2 is FQNEAQ in the germline V gene (reference sequence). V was clipped by 6 bases and J by 3 bases, with 19 bases between them. This CDR3 is built from 16 residues. The CDR3 sequence: CASSPTSPRGTDTQYF. The DNA for the CDR3 is TGTGCCAGCAGTCCCACATCTCCACGGGGGACAGATACGCAGTATTTT.

The chain has TRBV28 and TRBJ1-5; D uncertain. The CDR3 contains 17 residues. Looked up from germline, CDR1 is MDHEN and CDR2 is SYDVKM. Deletions cut 1 base from V and 3 bases from J, with 16 bases between. CDR3 amino acids: CASSLLTLQTLNQPQHF. In nucleotides, the CDR3 is TGTGCCAGCAGTTTATTGACACTACAAACCCTCAATCAGCCCCAGCATTTT.

In this sample, this clonotype turned up a few times. The rearrangement joins TRBV18 to TRBJ2-3; TRBD1 is a possible D gene (5 bases). The V end lost 4 bases, the J end lost 0 bases, and 11 bases lay between the germline ends. Germline CDR1 and CDR2: KGHSH and LQKENI. The length of the CDR3 is 15 residues. CDR3: CASSLVRASTDTQYF. CDR3 nucleotides: TGTGCCAGCTCACTTGTCAGGGCTAGCACAGATACGCAGTATTTT.

This clonotype is categorized as medium-sized. The chain uses TRBV20-1 and TRBJ2-1; 9 bases align to TRBD2. CDR1 DFQATT and CDR2 SNEGSKA come from the germline V gene (reference sequence). The CDR3 is 15 residues long. V lost 2 bases and J lost 8; bases outside the gene matches: 10. The DNA of the CDR3 is TGCAGTGCTAGAAACCTTAGCGGGAGCAGTTATGAGCAGTTCTTC. It yields the protein CSARNLSGSSYEQFF.

J is TRBJ2-5 and V is TRBV2, with D hard to call. CDR1 SNHLY and CDR2 FYNNEI come from the germline V gene. V was cut by 6 bases and J by 5 bases, with 10 bases left in between. The CDR3 totals 12 residues. This CDR3 reads CASSVGRETQYF. For the CDR3, the DNA is TGTGCCAGCAGCGTGGGCAGGGAGACCCAGTACTTC.

This clonotype was detected a few times. The chain joins TRBV19 to TRBJ1-1; TRBD1 matches 7 bases. The CDR3 loop spans 13 amino acids. The germline V gene has CDR1 LNHDA and CDR2 SQIVND (reference sequence). The V and J ends lost 6 bases and 12 bases, in that order; junction bases with no gene match: 13. CDR3 region: CASSRDRTFPPFF. CDR3 bases: TGTGCCAGTAGCCGGGACAGAACATTTCCCCCTTTCTTT.

By proportion, this clonotype is medium-sized. V usage is TRBV7-8 and J usage is TRBJ1-1, with 10 bases that match TRBD1. The trim removed 1 base at V and 3 bases at J, leaving 5 bases unmatched. The CDR3 is 16 amino acids. CDR1 is SGHVS, CDR2 FQNEAQ, per germline. DNA of the CDR3: TGTGCCAGCAGCTTAGGGACAGGGGGAATGTACACTGAAGCTTTCTTT. Translating it yields CASSLGTGGMYTEAFF.

This chain connects TRBV11-3 to TRBJ2-6; D unresolved. CDR3 length: 15 amino acids. Germline V gives CDR1 SGHNT, CDR2 YENEEA. With 5 bases removed from V and 5 bases from J, the gap between germline ends came to 13 bases. The CDR3 reads CASSLGPPRANVLTF. In DNA, the CDR3 is TGTGCCAGCAGCCTGGGCCCCCCCCGGGCCAACGTCCTGACTTTC.

By its share, this clonotype is medium-sized. The V gene is TRBV7-3, the J gene TRBJ2-3; TRBD2 aligns across 7 bases. Germline V CDR1 and CDR2: SGHTA, FQGTGA. The CDR3 contains 17 residues. V was pared by 5 bases and J by 3 bases, with 14 bases of the junction left unmatched. The CDR3 nucleotides read TGTGCCAGCAGCCGATTCGGGGAGCGGGGAAGTACAGATACGCAGTATTTT. Translation gives CASSRFGERGSTDTQYF.

V and J are TRBV19 and TRBJ2-4; no clear D gene. The ends were cut back, 4 bases at V and 5 bases at J, with 18 bases in the middle. CDR1 LNHDA and CDR2 SQIVND come from the germline V gene (reference sequence). The CDR3 has 16 amino acids. CDR3 sequence (DNA): TGTGCCAGTAGTAGGTCGCGTGGGGTCCCCCAAAACATTCAGTACTTC. Its protein is CASSRSRGVPQNIQYF. Based on the CDR3 plus reference TRBV19 and TRBJ2-4, the full variable domain is DGGITQSPKYLFRKEGQNVTLSCEQNLNHDAMYWYRQDPGQGLRLIYYSQIVNDFQKGDIAEGYSVSREKKESFPLTVTSAQKNPTAFYLCASSRSRGVPQNIQYFGAGTRLSVL.

This clonotype was seen a handful of times. The chain employs TRBV6-1 and TRBJ2-2, with 8 bases lining up with TRBD1. The CDR3 is 15 amino acids. After removal of 7 bases from V and 4 bases from J, the junction contained 8 bases not matched to a gene. The germline gives CDR1 MNHNS, CDR2 SASEGT. For the CDR3, the DNA is TGTGCCAGCAACACAGGGGGATCGGGCACCGGGGAGCTGTTTTTT. Protein product: CASNTGGSGTGELFF.

The V call is TRBV19, the J call TRBJ2-4; D gene ambiguous. This CDR3 is built from 13 residues. Germline V lookup: CDR1 LNHDA, CDR2 SQIVND (reference sequence). The ends were cut back, 3 bases at V and 3 bases at J, with 6 bases in the middle. CDR3 protein: CASSILDKNIQYF. CDR3 DNA: TGTGCCAGTAGTATTTTGGACAAAAACATTCAGTACTTC. Variable domain in full (rest from reference TRBV19 and TRBJ2-4): DGGITQSPKYLFRKEGQNVTLSCEQNLNHDAMYWYRQDPGQGLRLIYYSQIVNDFQKGDIAEGYSVSREKKESFPLTVTSAQKNPTAFYLCASSILDKNIQYFGAGTRLSVL.

This chain connects TRBV28 to TRBJ1-5; 7 bases are a match to TRBD1. The CDR3 covers 14 residues. J was trimmed by 6 bases and V by 5 bases; bases with no gene match: 7. Germline lookup yields CDR1 MDHEN and CDR2 SYDVKM. The CDR3 loop is CASSPPNRGQPQHF. CDR3 sequence (DNA): TGTGCCAGCAGTCCACCGAACAGGGGTCAGCCCCAGCATTTT. The entire variable domain, with the rest obtained from reference TRBV28 and TRBJ1-5, is as follows: DVKVTQSSRYLVKRTGEKVFLECVQDMDHENMFWYRQDPGLGLRLIYFSYDVKMKEKGDIPEGYSVSREKKERFSLILESASTNQTSMYLCASSPPNRGQPQHFGDGTRLSIL.

This clonotype turned up a few times. V usage is TRBV7-2 and J usage is TRBJ2-2, with D unclear. The CDR3 extends over 12 amino acids. The germline V gene has CDR1 SGHTA and CDR2 FQGNSA. V dropped 3 bases and J dropped 2 bases, with 1 base sitting between them. CDR3 coding DNA: TGTGCCAGCAGCTTCAACACCGGGGAGCTGTTTTTT. It translates to CASSFNTGELFF.

The table lists this clonotype with a few counts. J is TRBJ1-6 and V is TRBV6-1; D is perhaps TRBD1 (6 bases). CDR1 is MNHNS and CDR2 is SASEGT in the germline V gene. The CDR3 runs 15 residues. Trimming took off 4 bases at V and 10 bases at J, with 17 bases between the two ends. In DNA, the CDR3 is TGTGCCAGCAGTGGGGGGCCCCCAAGATACTCACCCCTCCACTTT. This sequence encodes CASSGGPPRYSPLHF.

This clonotype has only a few counts. V and J are TRBV7-2 and TRBJ1-6, with D unclear. This CDR3 has 16 residues. Looked up from germline, CDR1 is SGHTA and CDR2 is FQGNSA. V gave up 4 bases and J gave up 0 bases, with 10 bases separating them. The chain's CDR3 is CASSSRTGSYNSPLHF. CDR3 in DNA: TGTGCCAGCAGCTCCCGGACGGGCTCCTATAATTCACCCCTCCACTTT.

This clonotype was picked up a small number of times. The genes are TRBV6-2 or TRBV6-3 and TRBJ2-1; D unclear. The CDR3 loop spans 12 amino acids. The germline V gene has CDR1 MNHEY and CDR2 SVGEGT. V lost 2 bases to trimming and J lost 9 bases, with 8 bases between them. The chain's CDR3 is CASSYPIPEQFF. In nucleotides, the CDR3 is TGTGCCAGCAGTTACCCCATTCCTGAGCAGTTCTTC.

The chain couples TRBV20-1 to TRBJ1-1; tentatively, D is TRBD1 (6 bases). Germline V gene data show CDR1 as DFQATT and CDR2 as SNEGSKA (reference sequence). Trimming shortened V by 2 bases and J by 0 bases, and 19 bases separated the two germline ends. This CDR3 spans 17 amino acids. CDR3 coding DNA: TGCAGTGCTAGATCGTTCGGCGACAGGTCCATGAACACTGAAGCTTTCTTT. This codes for CSARSFGDRSMNTEAFF.